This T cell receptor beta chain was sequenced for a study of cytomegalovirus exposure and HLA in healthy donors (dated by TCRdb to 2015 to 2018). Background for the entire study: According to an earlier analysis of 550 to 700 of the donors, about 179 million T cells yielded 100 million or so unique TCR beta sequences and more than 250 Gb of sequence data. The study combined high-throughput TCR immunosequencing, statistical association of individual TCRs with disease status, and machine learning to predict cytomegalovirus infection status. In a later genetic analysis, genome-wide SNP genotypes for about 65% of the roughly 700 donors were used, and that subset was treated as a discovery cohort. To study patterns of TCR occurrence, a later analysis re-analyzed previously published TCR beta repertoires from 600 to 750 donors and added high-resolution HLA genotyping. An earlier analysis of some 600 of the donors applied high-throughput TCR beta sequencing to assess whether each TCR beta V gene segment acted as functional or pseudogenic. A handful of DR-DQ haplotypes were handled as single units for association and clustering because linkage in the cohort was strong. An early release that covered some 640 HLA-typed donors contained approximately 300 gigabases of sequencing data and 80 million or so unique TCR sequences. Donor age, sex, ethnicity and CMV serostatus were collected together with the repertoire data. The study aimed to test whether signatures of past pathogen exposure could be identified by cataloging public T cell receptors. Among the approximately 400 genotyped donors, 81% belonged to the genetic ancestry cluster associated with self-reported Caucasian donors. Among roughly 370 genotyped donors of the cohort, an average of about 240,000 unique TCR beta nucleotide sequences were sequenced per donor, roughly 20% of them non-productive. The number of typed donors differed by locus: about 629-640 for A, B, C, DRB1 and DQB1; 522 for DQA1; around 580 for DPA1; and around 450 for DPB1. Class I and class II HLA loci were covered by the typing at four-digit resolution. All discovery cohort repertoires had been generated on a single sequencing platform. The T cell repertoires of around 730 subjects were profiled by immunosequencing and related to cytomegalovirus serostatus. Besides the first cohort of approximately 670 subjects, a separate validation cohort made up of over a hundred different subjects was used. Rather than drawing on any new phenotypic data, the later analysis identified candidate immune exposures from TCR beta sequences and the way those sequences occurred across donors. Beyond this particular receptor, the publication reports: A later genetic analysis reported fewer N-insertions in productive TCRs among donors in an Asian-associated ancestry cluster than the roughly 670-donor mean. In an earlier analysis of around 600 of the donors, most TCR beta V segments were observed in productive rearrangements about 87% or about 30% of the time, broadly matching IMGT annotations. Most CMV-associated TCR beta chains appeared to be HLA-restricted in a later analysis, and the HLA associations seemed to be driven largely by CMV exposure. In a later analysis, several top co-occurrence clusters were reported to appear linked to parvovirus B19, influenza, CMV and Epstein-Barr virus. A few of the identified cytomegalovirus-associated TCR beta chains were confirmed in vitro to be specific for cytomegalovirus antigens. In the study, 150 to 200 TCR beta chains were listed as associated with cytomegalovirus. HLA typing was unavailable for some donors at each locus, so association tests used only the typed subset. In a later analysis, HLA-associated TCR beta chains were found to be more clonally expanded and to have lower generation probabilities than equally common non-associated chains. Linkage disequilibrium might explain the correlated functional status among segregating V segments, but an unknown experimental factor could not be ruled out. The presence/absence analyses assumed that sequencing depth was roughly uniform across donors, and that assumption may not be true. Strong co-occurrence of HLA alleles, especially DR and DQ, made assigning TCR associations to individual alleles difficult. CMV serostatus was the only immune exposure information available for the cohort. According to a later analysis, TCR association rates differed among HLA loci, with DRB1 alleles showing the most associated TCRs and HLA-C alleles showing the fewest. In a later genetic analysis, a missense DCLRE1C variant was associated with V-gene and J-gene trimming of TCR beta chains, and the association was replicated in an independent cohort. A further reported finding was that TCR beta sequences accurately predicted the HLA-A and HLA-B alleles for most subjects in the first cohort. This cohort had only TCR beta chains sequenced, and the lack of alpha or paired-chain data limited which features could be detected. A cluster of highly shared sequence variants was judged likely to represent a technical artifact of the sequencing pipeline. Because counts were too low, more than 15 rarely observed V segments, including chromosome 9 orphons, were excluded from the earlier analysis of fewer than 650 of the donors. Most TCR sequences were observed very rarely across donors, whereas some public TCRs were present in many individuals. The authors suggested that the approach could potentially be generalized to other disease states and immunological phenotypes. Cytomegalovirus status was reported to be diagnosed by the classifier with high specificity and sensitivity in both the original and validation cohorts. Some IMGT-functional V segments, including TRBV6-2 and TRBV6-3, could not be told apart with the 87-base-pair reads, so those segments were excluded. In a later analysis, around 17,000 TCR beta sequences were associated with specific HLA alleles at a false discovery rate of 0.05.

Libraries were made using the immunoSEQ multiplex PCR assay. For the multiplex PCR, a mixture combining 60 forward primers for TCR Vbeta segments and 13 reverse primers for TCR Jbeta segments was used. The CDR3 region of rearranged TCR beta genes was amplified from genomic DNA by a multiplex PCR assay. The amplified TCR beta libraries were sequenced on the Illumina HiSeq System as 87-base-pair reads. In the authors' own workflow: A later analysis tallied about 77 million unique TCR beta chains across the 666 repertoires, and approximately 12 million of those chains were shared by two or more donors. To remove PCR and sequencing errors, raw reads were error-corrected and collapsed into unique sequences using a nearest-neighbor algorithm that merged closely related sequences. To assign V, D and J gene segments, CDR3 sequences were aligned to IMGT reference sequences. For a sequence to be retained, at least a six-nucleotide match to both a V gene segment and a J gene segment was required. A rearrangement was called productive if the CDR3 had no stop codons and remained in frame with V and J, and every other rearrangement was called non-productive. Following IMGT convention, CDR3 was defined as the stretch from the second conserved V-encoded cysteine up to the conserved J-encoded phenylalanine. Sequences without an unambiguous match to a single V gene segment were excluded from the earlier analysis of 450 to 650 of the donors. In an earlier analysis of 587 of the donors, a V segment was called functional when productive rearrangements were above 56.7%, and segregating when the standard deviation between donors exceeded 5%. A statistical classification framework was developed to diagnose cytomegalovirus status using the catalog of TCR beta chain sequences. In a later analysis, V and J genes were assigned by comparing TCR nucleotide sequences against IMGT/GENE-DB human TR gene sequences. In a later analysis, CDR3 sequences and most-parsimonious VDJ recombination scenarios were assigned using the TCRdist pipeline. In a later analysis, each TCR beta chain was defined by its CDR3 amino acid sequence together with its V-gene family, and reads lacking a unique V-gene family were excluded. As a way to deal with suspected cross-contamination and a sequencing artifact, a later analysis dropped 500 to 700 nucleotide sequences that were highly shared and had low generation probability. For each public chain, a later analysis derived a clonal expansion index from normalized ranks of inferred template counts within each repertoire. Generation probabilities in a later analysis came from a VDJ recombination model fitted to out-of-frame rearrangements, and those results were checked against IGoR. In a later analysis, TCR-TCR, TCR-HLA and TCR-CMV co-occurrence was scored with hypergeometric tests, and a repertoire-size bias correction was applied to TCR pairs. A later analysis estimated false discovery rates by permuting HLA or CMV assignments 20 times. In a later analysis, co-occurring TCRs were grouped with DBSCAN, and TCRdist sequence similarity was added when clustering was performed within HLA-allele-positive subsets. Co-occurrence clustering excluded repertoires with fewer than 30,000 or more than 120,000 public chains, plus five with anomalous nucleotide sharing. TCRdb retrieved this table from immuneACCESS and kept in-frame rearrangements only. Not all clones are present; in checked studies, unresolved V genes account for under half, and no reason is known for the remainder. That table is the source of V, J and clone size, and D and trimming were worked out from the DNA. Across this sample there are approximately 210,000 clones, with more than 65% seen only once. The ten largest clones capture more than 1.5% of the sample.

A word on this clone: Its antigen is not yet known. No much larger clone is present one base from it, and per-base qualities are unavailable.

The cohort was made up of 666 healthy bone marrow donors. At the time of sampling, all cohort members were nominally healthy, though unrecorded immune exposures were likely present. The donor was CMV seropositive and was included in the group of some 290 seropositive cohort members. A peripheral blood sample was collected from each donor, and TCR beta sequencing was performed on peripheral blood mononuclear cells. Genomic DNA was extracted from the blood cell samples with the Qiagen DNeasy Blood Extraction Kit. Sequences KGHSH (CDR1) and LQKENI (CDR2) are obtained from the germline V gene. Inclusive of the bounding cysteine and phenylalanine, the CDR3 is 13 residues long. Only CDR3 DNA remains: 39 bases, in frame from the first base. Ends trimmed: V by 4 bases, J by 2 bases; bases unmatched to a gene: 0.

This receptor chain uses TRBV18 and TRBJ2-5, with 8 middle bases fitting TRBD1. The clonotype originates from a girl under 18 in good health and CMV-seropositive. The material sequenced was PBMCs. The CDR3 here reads CASSRDRQETQYF. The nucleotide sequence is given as TGTGCCAGCTCACGGGACAGGCAAGAGACCCAGTACTTC.